The rows below give T cell receptor beta chains drawn from one sample of a study of T-cell reconstitution after alpha-beta-depleted transplantation in children. TCRdb re-analysed the PCR reads in MiXCR, keeping a single row per CDR3 protein. Found here are about 500,000 distinct CDR3 sequences, around 10% of them singletons; the top ten hold 13% to 15%. Sequencing used PBMCs, mostly from graft donor cells, obtained 180 days after TCRalphabeta/CD19-depleted stem cell transplant. Receptors originate from a female patient aged 2-15 years who had a stem cell transplant for aplastic anemia, so the T cells may come from the graft donor. Both conserved end residues are part of each CDR3. A D gene is named only where the DNA matches it firmly. Not all rows give a size; the values are once, few, many and, for expanded clones, a class.

>18|.|TRBV25-1|TRBJ2-3|.
TGTGCCAGCAGTGAATACAGCGATGCCCTAAGTAGCACAGATACGCAGTATTTT
CASSEYSDALSSTDTQYF
>15|TRBD1|TRBV24-1|TRBJ2-1|few
TGTGCCACCAGTCCCCGGACAGGGGGCCTCCATGAGCAGTTCTTC
CATSPRTGGLHEQFF
>18|TRBD1|TRBV10-3|TRBJ1-1|.
TGTGCCATCAGTGCCCCCCCCCGGACAGGGATACTGAACACTGAAGCTTTCTTT
CAISAPPRTGILNTEAFF
>16|TRBD2|TRBV9|TRBJ2-1|few
TGTGCCAGCAGCGCTATAAGCGGGGGTACCTACAATGAGCAGTTCTTC
CASSAISGGTYNEQFF
>13|.|TRBV7-8|TRBJ2-2|.
TGTGCCAGCGACCCAGAGAACACCGGGGAGCTGTTTTTT
CASDPENTGELFF
>14|.|TRBV28|TRBJ2-7|.
TGTGCCAGCAGCTCTCAGCGGCCCCGCTACGAGCAGTACTTC
CASSSQRPRYEQYF
>15|.|TRBV5-1|TRBJ1-5|few
TGCGCCAGCAGCCCCGCCGGCAGAAGCAATCAGCCCCAGCATTTT
CASSPAGRSNQPQHF
>19|TRBD2|TRBV29-1|TRBJ2-3|many
TGCAGCGTTGTTCGCCGACTAGCGGTTTTGGGTACTAGCACAGATACGCAGTATTTT
CSVVRRLAVLGTSTDTQYF
>13|.|TRBV9|TRBJ1-2|.
TGTGCCAGCAGCGGCGTAGGGGGAGATGGCTACACCTTC
CASSGVGGDGYTF
>17|TRBD2|TRBV5-4|TRBJ2-3|.
TGTGCCAGCAGCTTGGCCCCGACTAGCGGGTTCACAGATACGCAGTATTTT
CASSLAPTSGFTDTQYF
>16|TRBD2|TRBV4-3|TRBJ2-3|few
TGCGCCAGCAGCCAAGGGGTAGCGGGAGGAACAGATACGCAGTATTTT
CASSQGVAGGTDTQYF
>14|.|TRBV5-6|TRBJ2-7|few
TGTGCCAGCAGCTTAGACGATCAGAACCCCGAGCAGTACTTC
CASSLDDQNPEQYF
>19|TRBD2|TRBV18|TRBJ2-1|.
TGTGCCAGCTCACCCACTGTCTTTCTAGCGGGAGATTCCTACAATGAGCAGTTCTTC
CASSPTVFLAGDSYNEQFF
>17|TRBD2|TRBV9|TRBJ2-5|many
TGTGCCAGCAGCGTAGGGAGTAGCGGGGGGGCTCGAGAGACCCAGTACTTC
CASSVGSSGGARETQYF
>14|.|TRBV2|TRBJ2-2|once
TGTGCCAGCACGGGGGCGGTAGACACCGGGGAGCTGTTTTTT
CASTGAVDTGELFF
>17|TRBD2|TRBV7-9|TRBJ2-1|.
TGTGCCAGCAGCTTATTACGGGAGGGCCATCGGAACAATGAGCAGTTCTTC
CASSLLREGHRNNEQFF
>13|.|TRBV20-1|TRBJ2-1|.
TGCAGTGCTACCAGGACCGTATACAATGAGCAGTTCTTC
CSATRTVYNEQFF
>18|TRBD2|TRBV3-1|TRBJ2-4|few
TGTGCCAGCAGCCCCTCCCCGGGGCAGCGGGAGGGGGGGGAAATTCAGTACTTC
CASSPSPGQREGGEIQYF
>15|TRBD2|TRBV6-1|TRBJ2-3|.
TGTGCCAGCAGGAGGGGACTAGCGAGCACAGATACGCAGTATTTT
CASRRGLASTDTQYF
>14|TRBD2|TRBV24-1|TRBJ2-5|.
TGTGCCACCAGTGATCCTTTCACCCGGGGGGCCCAGTACTTC
CATSDPFTRGAQYF
>13|.|TRBV5-1|TRBJ2-1|.
TGCGCCAGCAGCTTTCCCCCTGAAAGGGAGCAGTTCTTC
CASSFPPEREQFF
>14|TRBD2|TRBV12-3/TRBV12-4|TRBJ2-1|.
TGTGCCAGCAGTTTCGGCCTAGCGGGGAATGAGCAGTTCTTC
CASSFGLAGNEQFF
>13|.|TRBV29-1|TRBJ2-1|few
TGCAGCGTTGAAGCGATACAGATTAATGAGCAGTTCTTC
CSVEAIQINEQFF
>17|.|TRBV12-3/TRBV12-4|TRBJ2-7|few
TGTGCCAGCAGTTCGGGTTCGAGGCGAGCGGACCTCTACGAGCAGTACTTC
CASSSGSRRADLYEQYF
>18|TRBD2|TRBV11-2|TRBJ2-3|.
TGTGCCAGCAGCTTAACCATGACTAGCGGGGGGGCGAGAGATACGCAGTATTTT
CASSLTMTSGGARDTQYF
>13|.|TRBV9|TRBJ1-1|.
TGTGCCAGCAGTGTTGGCCGGGACACTGAAGCTTTCTTT
CASSVGRDTEAFF
>14|TRBD1|TRBV27|TRBJ1-2|few
TGTGCCAGCAGACCGCGGACAGGAGACTATGGCTACACCTTC
CASRPRTGDYGYTF
>15|.|TRBV4-1|TRBJ1-1|many
TGCGCCAGCAGCCCTATGGAAGAAGAGGACACTGAAGCTTTCTTT
CASSPMEEEDTEAFF
>15|TRBD2|TRBV20-1|TRBJ2-1|.
TGCAGTGCTACCGGACTAGTTGTGGGCTACAATGAGCAGTTCTTC
CSATGLVVGYNEQFF
>15|TRBD2|TRBV5-1|TRBJ2-1|many
TGCGCCAGCGGACCTAGCGGGAGACTTTACAATGAGCAGTTCTTC
CASGPSGRLYNEQFF
>15|TRBD1|TRBV28|TRBJ1-2|few
TGTGCCAGCAGTTCGGGACAGGGGACGAACTATGGCTACACCTTC
CASSSGQGTNYGYTF
>16|.|TRBV10-3|TRBJ2-6|few
TGTGCCATCAGCGGCCCCGAGGACTCTGGGGCCAACGTCCTGACTTTC
CAISGPEDSGANVLTF
>14|.|TRBV20-1|TRBJ2-4|few
TGCAGTGCTAGAGCCCCAGTTGCTCGGAACATTCAGTACTTC
CSARAPVARNIQYF
>16|.|TRBV20-1|TRBJ1-3|many
TGCAGTGCTAGACGGGCCGGGGAACACAAGGGAAACACCATATATTTT
CSARRAGEHKGNTIYF
>15|.|TRBV7-8|TRBJ2-2|few
TGTGCCAGCAGCTTAGCGTTGCAGGTGCCCGGGGAGCTGTTTTTT
CASSLALQVPGELFF
>17|.|TRBV5-5|TRBJ1-2|.
TGTGCCAGCAGCGGAGGGGGACACTTGCTTCAAACCTATGGCTACACCTTC
CASSGGGHLLQTYGYTF
>12|TRBD2|TRBV29-1|TRBJ2-7|many
TGCAGCGTTTGGACTAGCGGCTACGAGCAGTACTTC
CSVWTSGYEQYF
>13|.|TRBV10-3|TRBJ1-1|.
TGTGCCATCAGTGAAGAACCGAACACTGAAGCTTTCTTT
CAISEEPNTEAFF
>12|.|TRBV20-1|TRBJ2-7|.
TGCAGTGCTGCTCGTCGGGGGTGGGAGCAGTACTTC
CSAARRGWEQYF
>18|TRBD1|TRBV12-5|TRBJ2-3|.
TGTGCTAGTGGTTTGACCTTCACAGGGGGTAGGAGCGCAGATACGCAGTATTTT
CASGLTFTGGRSADTQYF
>16|TRBD2|TRBV28|TRBJ2-1|many
TGTGCCAGCAATCCTCCGGGACTAGCGGGACGTAATGAGCAGTTCTTC
CASNPPGLAGRNEQFF
>18|.|TRBV6-1|TRBJ2-6|many
TGTGCCAGCAGCTTGGGACCTATTGCCCACTCTGGGGCCAACGTCCTGACTTTC
CASSLGPIAHSGANVLTF
>14|TRBD1|TRBV18|TRBJ1-1|.
TGTGCCAGCTCATATGACAGGGCGGCAACTGAAGCTTTCTTT
CASSYDRAATEAFF
>15|TRBD1|TRBV7-2|TRBJ1-2|few
TGTGCCAGCAGCGCAGCCGGGACAGGGGGCTATGGCTACACCTTC
CASSAAGTGGYGYTF
>15|TRBD2|TRBV20-1|TRBJ2-7|.
TGCAGTGCTAGGGATACGCTAGCGGGAGGTTATGAGCAGTACTTC
CSARDTLAGGYEQYF
>15|.|TRBV19|TRBJ2-3|.
TGTGCCAGTAGTATCGGGAACCCCGTCACAGATACGCAGTATTTT
CASSIGNPVTDTQYF
>15|TRBD1|TRBV12-3/TRBV12-4|TRBJ2-6|.
TGTGCCAGCAGTTCAACAGGGGCTGGGGCCAACGGCCTGACTTTC
CASSSTGAGANGLTF
>15|.|TRBV27|TRBJ1-5|.
TGTGCCAGCAGCCGATGGCCGTGGGGGAATCAGCCCCAGCATTTT
CASSRWPWGNQPQHF
>18|.|TRBV9|TRBJ1-2|few
TGTGCCAGCAGCGTAGGAGCCAGGACGAATCTCAATAACTATGGCTACACCTTC
CASSVGARTNLNNYGYTF
>15|.|TRBV4-3|TRBJ2-7|few
TGCGCCAGCAGCCAAGTATCCCAGGGACGAGCCGAGCAGTACTTC
CASSQVSQGRAEQYF
>15|.|TRBV4-3|TRBJ2-1|.
TGCGCCAGCAGCCAAGATCCCGCGGGATACAATGAGCAGTTCTTC
CASSQDPAGYNEQFF
>17|TRBD2|TRBV11-2|TRBJ2-1|few
TGTGCCAGCAGCTTAGAACTACTAGCGGGGGGGTCCAATGAGCAGTTCTTC
CASSLELLAGGSNEQFF
>15|.|TRBV28|TRBJ2-2|few
TGTGCCAGCAGTTATCCTGGCAGAATCACCGGGGAGCTGTTTTTT
CASSYPGRITGELFF